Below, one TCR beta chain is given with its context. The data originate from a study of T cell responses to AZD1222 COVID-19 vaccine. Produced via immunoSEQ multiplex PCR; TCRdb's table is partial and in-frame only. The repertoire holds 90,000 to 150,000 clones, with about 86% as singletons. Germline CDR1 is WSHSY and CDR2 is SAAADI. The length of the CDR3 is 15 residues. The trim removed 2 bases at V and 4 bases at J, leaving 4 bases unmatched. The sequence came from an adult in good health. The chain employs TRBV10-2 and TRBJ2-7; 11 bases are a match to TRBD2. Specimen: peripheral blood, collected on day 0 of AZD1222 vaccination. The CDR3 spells CASSEASGRRYEQYF. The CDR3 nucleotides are TGCGCCAGCAGTGAGGCTAGCGGGAGGAGGTACGAGCAGTACTTC.